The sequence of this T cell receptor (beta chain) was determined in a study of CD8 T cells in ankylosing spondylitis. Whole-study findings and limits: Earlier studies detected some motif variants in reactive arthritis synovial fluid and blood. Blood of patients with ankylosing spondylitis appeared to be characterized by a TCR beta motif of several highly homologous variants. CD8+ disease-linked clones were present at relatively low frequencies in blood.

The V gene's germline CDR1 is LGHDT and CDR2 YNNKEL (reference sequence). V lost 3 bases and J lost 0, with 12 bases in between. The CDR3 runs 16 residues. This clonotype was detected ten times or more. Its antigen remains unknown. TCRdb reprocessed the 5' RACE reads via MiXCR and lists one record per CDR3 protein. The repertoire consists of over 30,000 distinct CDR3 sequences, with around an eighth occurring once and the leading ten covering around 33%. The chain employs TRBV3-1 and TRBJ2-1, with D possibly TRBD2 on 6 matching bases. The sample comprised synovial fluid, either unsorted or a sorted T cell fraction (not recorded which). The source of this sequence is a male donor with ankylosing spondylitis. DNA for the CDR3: TGTGCCAGCAGCCATACGGGGGAAGGCTCCTACAATGAGCAGTTCTTC. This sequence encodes CASSHTGEGSYNEQFF.